The source of this TCR beta chain is a study of T cells in Graves' hyperthyroidism and ophthalmopathy (dated by TCRdb to 2018 to 2020). General notes on the study: Peripheral blood samples were taken at the time of initial diagnosis, prior to any treatment. TCR V-J signatures able to tell the groups apart were searched for in a discovery cohort of 100 patients, of whom more than 40 had Graves' ophthalmopathy and roughly 57 had stable Graves' hyperthyroidism. After blood sampling, hyperthyroidism patients were treated with methimazole at a starting dose of 30 mg daily, and ophthalmopathy patients were treated with high-dose intravenous methylprednisolone. For training and testing, the 100 patients in the discovery cohort were randomly divided in a 7:3 ratio. Thyroid tissue and blood T-cell repertoires from about six Graves' hyperthyroidism patients were also compared in the study. The paper describes TCR Vbeta CDR3 sequencing of around 140 peripheral blood samples, made up of 43 ophthalmopathy patients, roughly 75 hyperthyroidism patients and roughly 17 progressor patients. Whether ophthalmopathy could be predicted prospectively was tested in an independent validation cohort made up of under 20 hyperthyroidism patients plus 17 patients who later progressed to ophthalmopathy.

Overall study results and their limits: Most expanded thyroid clonotypes (frequency above 0.001) were also detected in blood, a finding suggesting that blood repertoires may reflect thyroid immune responses. A 13 V-J signature model separated ophthalmopathy from stable hyperthyroidism, with roughly 88% sensitivity and around 84% specificity in cross-validation and 80%/75% in testing. In validation, the model predicted progression to ophthalmopathy with 60% to 71% sensitivity and roughly 72% specificity, a median of approximately 6.7 months before onset. Sample size was not statistically predetermined, and investigators were not blinded to group allocation.

A note on this clonotype: Its specific antigen is unknown. Within one base of it there is no much larger clone, and no base qualities were kept.

Stable Graves' hyperthyroidism was defined as no progression to ophthalmopathy during 18 months of follow-up. Hyperthyroidism patients were newly diagnosed, with disease duration under 2 months, and aged 18 to 65 years. The study excluded patients with uncontrolled infections, other autoimmune diseases, pregnancy or lactation. Diagnoses were based on clinical symptoms, serum thyroxine and TRAb, thyroid ultrasound and orbital computed tomography. PBMCs were isolated from 10 ml of fresh peripheral blood by Ficoll-Paque density gradient centrifugation. Total RNA was extracted with Trizol reagent, and quality was checked on an Agilent 2100 Bioanalyzer. V is reduced by 4 bases and J by 2 bases, leaving a spacing of 22 bases between them. The germline V gene provides CDR1 SGDLS and CDR2 YYNGEE. From the cysteine through the phenylalanine, the CDR3 covers 18 amino acids. Of all the DNA, just the CDR3 is kept, 54 bases in frame from base 1.

The TCR beta CDR3 regions were amplified from the RNA transcripts. The first round of RT-PCR for the TCR CDR3 was performed with the HTBI primer set and the Qiagen OneStep RT-PCR kit. Libraries were constructed in a second round of multiplex PCR, after which size selection and purification were performed. Sequencing of the libraries was done on an Illumina HiSeq2000 using paired-end 100 bp reads. In the source study's methods: SOAPnuke was used to process the raw data, removing reads that contained adapters or uncalled bases, had a mean Phred below 15, or lacked an exact match to the constant primer or identifier. High-quality paired reads were merged with COPE v1.2.5, and unique nucleotide sequences were defined as clonotypes. Clonotypes were aligned to IMGT TRBV, TRBD and TRBJ reference segments using MiTCR v1.1. The analysis included only V-J combinations with a frequency above 0.0001, which together covered around 99% of the repertoires. A TCS score was defined as the ratio of F50 (clonal expansion) to E x V (chaos), with BLOSUM62-based TCRdist applied between CDR3 peptides within each V-J. Welch's t-statistics and random forest reduced around 520 V-J features to roughly 13, which were used in a naive Bayes classifier (R e1071). TCRdb reprocessed the public reads (quality trimming at Q25 with fastp, clone calling with MiXCR) and kept in-frame beta chains. All rows with the same CDR3 protein become a single entry with the most common DNA and genes. V and J calls and clone size were set by TCRdb, not the authors. This sample comprises around 500,000 distinct CDR3 sequences, approximately 15% of them detected only once. Of the sample, over 11% falls within the top ten clones.

The chain couples TRBV9 to TRBJ1-5; the D gene remains uncertain. Specimen: blood. This TCR came from a woman aged 40 to 49 with Graves' hyperthyroidism. The CDR3 amino acid sequence is: CASSPDVTSSAGNQPQHF. Here is the DNA: TGTGCCAGCAGCCCGGACGTGACAAGTTCGGCGGGCAATCAGCCCCAGCATTTT.